What follows are 3 T cell receptor beta chains derived from one specimen sequenced in a study of cytomegalovirus exposure and HLA in healthy donors. The PCR made use of 60 Vbeta and 13 Jbeta primers. Profiling relied on immunoSEQ multiplex PCR, and the TCRdb table lists in-frame clones only, not all of them. The sample contains over 150,000 clones, around 82% of which appear only once. Sequenced sample: PBMCs. These receptors were obtained from a boy younger than 10 in good health and CMV-seronegative.

The V and J genes are TRBV6-6 and TRBJ2-7; D remains unclear. Trimming took off 10 bases at V and 1 base at J, with 14 bases between the two ends. Germline lookup yields CDR1 MNHNY and CDR2 SVGAGI (reference sequence). CDR3 length: 13 amino acids. The DNA of the CDR3 is TGTGCCATCCAACTCGGGTATTCCTACGAGCAGTACTTC. Protein sequence: CAIQLGYSYEQYF.

This chain joins TRBV7-6 and TRBJ2-1; D is possibly TRBD2 (5 bases). The CDR3 is made up of 17 amino acids. V was cut by 1 base and J by 8 bases, with 21 bases left in between. Germline V gives CDR1 SGHVS, CDR2 FNYEAQ. The CDR3 DNA sequence: TGTGCCAGCAGCTTAGTAGGAGACGGACTCCCACGCGATGAGCAGTTCTTC. It translates to CASSLVGDGLPRDEQFF.

The V gene is TRBV6-6, the J gene TRBJ1-1; 8 bases map to TRBD1. After removal of 2 bases from V and 3 bases from J, the junction contained 2 bases not matched to a gene. From germline, CDR1 is MNHNY and CDR2 SVGAGI (reference sequence). This CDR3 region has 14 residues. The CDR3 loop is CASSYVQGDTEAFF. For the CDR3, the DNA is TGTGCCAGCAGTTACGTACAGGGGGACACTGAAGCTTTCTTT.